A single sample is the source of the 27 T cell receptor beta chains below, sequenced in a study of blood T cell repertoires in COVID-19. Data came from immunoSEQ multiplex PCR; TCRdb stores just in-frame clones and leaves some out. Of under 130,000 clones listed, around 84% were seen once; the top ten hold 12%. The sequencing input was peripheral blood. These receptors were obtained from a human donor in a cohort sampled during active COVID-19.

The count of this clone is one. The chain joins TRBV2 to TRBJ1-1; D is ambiguous. The V end lost 4 bases, the J end lost 0 bases, and 9 bases lay between the germline ends. Germline V gene lookup returns CDR1 SNHLY and CDR2 FYNNEI. The CDR3 covers 14 residues. In nucleotides, the CDR3 is TGTGCCAGCAGTGTGAGGTCTTTGAACACTGAAGCTTTCTTT. Amino acid sequence: CASSVRSLNTEAFF.

This clone was detected only once. This chain connects TRBV10-3 to TRBJ1-4, with 8 bases that match TRBD1. CDR3 length: 15 amino acids. CDR1 ENHRY and CDR2 SYGVKD come from the germline V gene. V trimming: 6 bases; J trimming: 5 bases; junction bases outside the gene matches: 8. CDR3 DNA: TGTGCCATCAGGCAGGGGGCGGGGAAGAATGAAAAACTGTTTTTT. Translation gives CAIRQGAGKNEKLFF.

In DNA form, the CDR3 reads TGTGCCAGCAGCTTTACTATCAGGGTCGAGCAGTACTTC. This translates into CASSFTIRVEQYF. The V call is TRBV5-5, the J call TRBJ2-7; perhaps TRBD1 as D (5 bases). V was shortened by 2 bases and J by 6 bases, with 12 bases between the two germline ends. Germline V gives CDR1 SGHKS, CDR2 YYEKEE (reference sequence). There are 13 residues in the CDR3.

The chain employs TRBV5-1 and TRBJ2-5, with 12 bases identical to TRBD2. V gave up 3 bases and J gave up 0 bases; unmatched junction bases: 9. CDR3 length: 18 residues. Germline V gives CDR1 SGHRS, CDR2 YFSETQ. CDR3 coding DNA: TGCGCCAGCAGCTCAGCTAGCGGGGGGGCTCCTTACCAAGAGACCCAGTACTTC. Protein: CASSSASGGAPYQETQYF.

This sequence joins TRBV6-2 or TRBV6-3 and TRBJ2-5; TRBD2 agrees at 10 bases. Per germline, CDR1 MNHEY and CDR2 SVGEGT. The trim removed 6 bases at V and 5 bases at J, leaving 9 bases unmatched. The CDR3 is 15 amino acids. The CDR3 reads CASSPEAGGPETQYF. In nucleotides, the CDR3 is TGTGCCAGCAGCCCCGAAGCGGGGGGGCCGGAGACCCAGTACTTC.

The chain recombines TRBV5-1 with TRBJ2-7; D may be TRBD2 (5 bases). Germline-derived CDR1 and CDR2 are SGHRS and YFSETQ. This CDR3 comprises 13 residues. Between the trimmed V and J ends, which lost 3 bases and 3 bases, there was a span of 10 bases. This CDR3 is CASSYLRDYEQYF. The CDR3, as DNA: TGCGCCAGCAGCTACCTCCGGGACTACGAGCAGTACTTC.

The chain has TRBV6-2 or TRBV6-3 and TRBJ1-2; D gene uncertain. The germline V and J ends were trimmed by 2 bases and 2 bases, with 9 bases remaining between them. The CDR3 is 14 residues long. Looked up from germline, CDR1 is MNHEY and CDR2 is SVGEGT. Written as DNA, the CDR3 is TGTGCCAGCAGTTACGGCGGAGAGAACTATGGCTACACCTTC. It codes for CASSYGGENYGYTF.

This chain connects TRBV9 to TRBJ2-1, with D perhaps TRBD2 (6 bases). The CDR3 extends over 16 amino acids. V was trimmed by 0 bases and J by 10 bases, leaving 20 bases between them. CDR1 and CDR2 from the germline V gene are SGDLS and YYNGEE. CDR3 residues: CASSVAPSVGGREQFF. The CDR3 DNA is TGTGCCAGCAGCGTAGCTCCTTCGGTGGGGGGTCGGGAGCAGTTCTTC.

This clone was observed a single time. The rearrangement joins TRBV4-2 to TRBJ1-3, with D unresolved. Germline-derived CDR1 and CDR2 are LGHNA and YNFKEQ. CDR3 size: 15 residues. Between the trimmed V and J ends, which lost 6 bases and 0 bases, there was a span of 12 bases. Written as DNA, the CDR3 is TGTGCCAGCAGAGAACTCGGGAGCTCTGGAAACACCATATATTTT. Its protein is CASRELGSSGNTIYF.

This chain joins TRBV13 and TRBJ1-2, with a weak D call TRBD1 (6 bases). CDR3 length equals 15 residues. Germline V gene sequence: CDR1 PRHDT, CDR2 FYEKMQ (reference sequence). The V end was cut by 3 bases, the J end by 4 bases, with 15 bases between. In nucleotides, the CDR3 is TGTGCCAGCAGCTTTGCGGGGGCCCCTAGCTATGGCTACACCTTC. It specifies CASSFAGAPSYGYTF.

This sequence joins TRBV27 and TRBJ2-3; 12 bases line up with TRBD2. CDR1 is MNHEY, CDR2 SMNVEV, per germline (reference sequence). The V gene end was trimmed by 4 bases and the J gene end by 13 bases; junction bases not matched to a gene: 9. The CDR3 spans 14 residues. CDR3 region: CASSWGLAGGHEYF. The CDR3 nucleotides read TGTGCCAGCAGTTGGGGTCTAGCGGGGGGGCATGAGTATTTT.

This clone was observed once. The chain employs TRBV27 and TRBJ1-1, with D unclear. The CDR3 spans 14 residues. CDR1 MNHEY and CDR2 SMNVEV come from the germline V gene (reference sequence). Trimming stripped 10 bases from V and 2 bases from J, with 17 bases between. The CDR3 DNA sequence: TGTGCCACCCGTGTTTATGAGGCTAACACTGAAGCTTTCTTT. It yields the protein CATRVYEANTEAFF.

On this clone itself: The junction and the germline gene differ at one end; a read error may be behind it. The chain carries TRBV7-2 and TRBJ1-1; D not resolved. The CDR3 runs to 14 residues. Germline V gives CDR1 SGHTA, CDR2 FQGNSA. The CDR3 reads CASSLATAGTEAFF. Written as DNA, the CDR3 is TGTGCCAGCAGCCTAGCCACAGCGGGCACTGAAGCTTTCTTT.

The chain employs TRBV6-6 and TRBJ2-7; TRBD1 aligns across 10 bases. Germline V lookup: CDR1 MNHNY, CDR2 SVGAGI (reference sequence). The V segment lost 5 bases and the J segment 9 bases; nucleotides outside the gene matches: 7. The CDR3 is 13 amino acids. The CDR3 coding sequence is TGTGCCAGCAGTCCGACAGGGGGCGGCGTGCAGTACTTC. It translates to CASSPTGGGVQYF.

V is TRBV7-3 and J is TRBJ2-2; 8 nucleotides match TRBD2. In germline, CDR1 is SGHTA, CDR2 FQGTGA. Trimming removed 0 bases from V and 6 bases from J; junction bases left unmatched: 3. CDR3 length: 15 amino acids. DNA of the CDR3: TGTGCCAGCAGCTTAACTAGCGGGGAGCCCGGGGAGCTGTTTTTT. Residues: CASSLTSGEPGELFF.

The chain employs TRBV11-2 and TRBJ2-5; possibly TRBD2 for D (6 bases). This CDR3 comprises 14 residues. Germline assignment: CDR1 SGHAT and CDR2 FQNNGV. Deletions cut 5 bases from V and 7 bases from J, with 17 bases between. Here the CDR3 reads CASSGGGVRATQYF. CDR3 sequence (DNA): TGTGCCAGCAGCGGTGGAGGGGTTAGAGCGACCCAGTACTTC.

The rearrangement uses TRBV4-2 and TRBJ2-3; 10 nucleotides line up with TRBD2. In germline, CDR1 is LGHNA, CDR2 YNFKEQ. The CDR3 totals 17 residues. V was clipped by 8 bases and J by 1 base; unmatched bases: 12. The CDR3 is CASGSSGGARGTDTQYF. CDR3 sequence (DNA): TGTGCCAGCGGTTCCAGCGGGGGGGCAAGGGGCACAGATACGCAGTATTTT.

This clone was seen only once. The rearrangement uses TRBV7-9 and TRBJ1-5; tentatively, D is TRBD1 (5 bases). The CDR3 is made up of 15 amino acids. Germline values: CDR1 SEHNR, CDR2 FQNEAQ (reference sequence). V was shortened by 5 bases and J by 7 bases, with 18 bases between the two germline ends. The CDR3 DNA follows: TGTGCCAGCAGCCCCCCCGGGGGGTGGGAGCAGCCCCAGCATTTT. It is translated as CASSPPGGWEQPQHF.

The genes are TRBV5-4 and TRBJ2-6; D not resolved. The CDR3 sequence is 15 residues long. Trimming pared 2 bases from V and 4 bases from J, leaving 10 bases between. The germline gives CDR1 SGHNT, CDR2 YYREEE (reference sequence). The CDR3 region is CASSFPVSGANVLTF. The CDR3 DNA reads as TGTGCCAGCAGCTTTCCGGTTTCCGGGGCCAACGTCCTGACTTTC.

This clone was observed a single time. The chain links TRBV6-2 or TRBV6-3 to TRBJ1-5; no firm D call. Germline V gene sequence: CDR1 MNHEY, CDR2 SVGEGT. The CDR3 spans 12 residues. Deletions cut 1 base from V and 8 bases from J, with 6 bases between. DNA for the CDR3: TGTGCCAGCAGTTACTTGCCAGAGCCCCAGCATTTT. Translated, it gives CASSYLPEPQHF.

The count of this clone is one. The CDR3 DNA reads TGTGCCAGCAGCCCGGCCGCGACTTCCGACGAGCAGTACTTC. As protein: CASSPAATSDEQYF. This chain joins TRBV5-4 and TRBJ2-7, with D unclear. This CDR3 spans 14 amino acids. The germline gives CDR1 SGHNT, CDR2 YYREEE (reference sequence). With 4 bases removed from V and 5 bases from J, the gap between germline ends came to 16 bases.

The chain combines TRBV5-1 with TRBJ1-3, with D hard to call. Trimming cost V 0 bases and J 0 bases, with 10 bases left between them. This CDR3 region has 16 residues. Germline V gene data show CDR1 as SGHRS and CDR2 as YFSETQ. The CDR3 protein is CASSLGPESSGNTIYF. CDR3 in DNA: TGCGCCAGCAGCTTGGGCCCCGAGAGCTCTGGAAACACCATATATTTT. The whole variable domain, remainder taken from reference TRBV5-1 and TRBJ1-3, is KAGVTQTPRYLIKTRGQQVTLSCSPISGHRSVSWYQQTPGQGLQFLFEYFSETQRNKGNFPGRFSGRQFSNSRSEMNVSTLELGDSALYLCASSLGPESSGNTIYFGEGSWLTVV.

In this sample, this clone turned up a few times. The rearrangement links TRBV3-1 (or the pseudogene TRBV3-2) to TRBJ1-5; D is unclear. CDR1 is LGHDT and CDR2 is YNNKEL in the germline V gene (reference sequence). The CDR3 is made up of 17 amino acids. Trimming pared 1 base from V and 1 base from J, leaving 14 bases between. CDR3 nucleotides: TGTGCCAGCAGCCAAGGCGTGGGTACGGGAAGCAATCAGCCCCAGCATTTT. Translated, it gives CASSQGVGTGSNQPQHF.

This chain links TRBV9 with TRBJ2-5, with a weak D call TRBD2 (6 bases). The germline CDR1 and CDR2 sequences are SGDLS and YYNGEE. Trimming shortened V by 0 bases and J by 4 bases, and 10 bases separated the two germline ends. CDR3 length equals 14 residues. The CDR3 is CASSVGGGLETQYF. The DNA of the CDR3 is TGTGCCAGCAGCGTAGGTGGAGGGTTAGAGACCCAGTACTTC.

This chain uses TRBV10-3 with TRBJ1-1; TRBD1 might be the D (6 bases). The CDR3 has 13 amino acids. Germline loops: CDR1 ENHRY, CDR2 SYGVKD. V dropped 6 bases and J dropped 1 base, with 9 bases sitting between them. In DNA, the CDR3 is TGTGCCATCAGACCGACAGGGAACACTGAAGCTTTCTTT. Translated: CAIRPTGNTEAFF.

This rearrangement joins TRBV2 to TRBJ1-3; possible D gene TRBD1, 5 bases. Trimming removed 6 bases from V and 2 bases from J, with 11 bases in between. CDR1 and CDR2 (germline): SNHLY, FYNNEI. This CDR3 is 14 amino acids long. Here the CDR3 reads CASREGFAGNTIYF. The CDR3 DNA follows: TGTGCCAGCAGGGAGGGGTTTGCTGGAAACACCATATATTTT.

V is TRBV28 and J is TRBJ2-5; perhaps TRBD1 as D (5 bases). The germline V gene encodes CDR1 MDHEN and CDR2 SYDVKM. With 5 bases removed from V and 2 bases from J, the gap between germline ends came to 9 bases. The CDR3 runs 13 residues. The CDR3 sequence is CASSRQRQETQYF. CDR3 DNA: TGTGCCAGCAGTCGACAGAGACAAGAGACCCAGTACTTC. Supplemented by reference TRBV28 and TRBJ2-5, the full variable domain reads DVKVTQSSRYLVKRTGEKVFLECVQDMDHENMFWYRQDPGLGLRLIYFSYDVKMKEKGDIPEGYSVSREKKERFSLILESASTNQTSMYLCASSRQRQETQYFGPGTRLLVL.